This T cell receptor beta chain was identified in a study of cytomegalovirus exposure and HLA in healthy donors. The length of the CDR3 is 14 residues. Regarding this clone: The junction shows a germline mismatch at one end, possibly a read error.

Clones were read by immunoSEQ multiplex PCR, and TCRdb kept only the in-frame ones, dropping some. The sample yields 130,000 to 150,000 clones, approximately 90% seen once. This TCR was recovered from a woman in her 30s in good health and CMV-seropositive. The J gene is TRBJ2-7, the V gene TRBV23-1; 12 nucleotides align to TRBD2. TRBV23-1 is noted as an ORF with a role that remains uncertain. Sequencing was carried out using PBMCs. The CDR3 nucleotides are TGCGCCAGCAGTCAAATGTCTAGCGGGAGGGCCGTAAACTTC. The encoded protein is CASSQMSSGRAVNF.